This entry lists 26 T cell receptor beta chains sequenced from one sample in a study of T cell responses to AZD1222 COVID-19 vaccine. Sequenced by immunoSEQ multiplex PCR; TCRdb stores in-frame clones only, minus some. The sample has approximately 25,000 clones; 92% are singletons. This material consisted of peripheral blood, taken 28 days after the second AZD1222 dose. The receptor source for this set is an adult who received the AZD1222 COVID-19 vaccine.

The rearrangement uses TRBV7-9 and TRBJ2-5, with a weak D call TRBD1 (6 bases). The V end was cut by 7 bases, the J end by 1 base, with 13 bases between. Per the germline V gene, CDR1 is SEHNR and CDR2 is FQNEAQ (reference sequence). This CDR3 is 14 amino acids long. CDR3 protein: CASKRSGAQETQYF. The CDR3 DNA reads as TGTGCCAGCAAACGTTCAGGGGCCCAAGAGACCCAGTACTTC.

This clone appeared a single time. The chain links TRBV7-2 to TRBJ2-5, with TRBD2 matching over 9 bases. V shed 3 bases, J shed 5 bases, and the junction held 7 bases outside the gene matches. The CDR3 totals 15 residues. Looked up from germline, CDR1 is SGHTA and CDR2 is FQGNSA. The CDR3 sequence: CASSLTSGFTETQYF. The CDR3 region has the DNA TGTGCCAGCAGCTTGACTAGCGGCTTTACGGAGACCCAGTACTTC. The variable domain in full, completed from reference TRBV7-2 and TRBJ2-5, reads GAGVSQSPSNKVTEKGKDVELRCDPISGHTALYWYRQSLGQGLEFLIYFQGNSAPDKSGLPSDRFSAERTGGSVSTLTIQRTQQEDSAVYLCASSLTSGFTETQYFGPGTRLLVL.

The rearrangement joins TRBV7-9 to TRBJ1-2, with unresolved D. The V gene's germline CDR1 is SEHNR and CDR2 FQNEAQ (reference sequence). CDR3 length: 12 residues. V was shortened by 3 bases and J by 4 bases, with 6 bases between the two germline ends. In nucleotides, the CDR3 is TGTGCCAGCAGCTTCGCCCTCTATGGCTACACCTTC. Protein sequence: CASSFALYGYTF.

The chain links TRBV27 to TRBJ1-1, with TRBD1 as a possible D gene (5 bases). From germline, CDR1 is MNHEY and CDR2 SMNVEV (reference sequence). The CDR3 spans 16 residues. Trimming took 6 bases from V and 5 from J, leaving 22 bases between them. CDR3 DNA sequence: TGTGCCAGCAGAGCGCGAAATCCCGGGGGATCTACTGAAGCTTTCTTT. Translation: CASRARNPGGSTEAFF.

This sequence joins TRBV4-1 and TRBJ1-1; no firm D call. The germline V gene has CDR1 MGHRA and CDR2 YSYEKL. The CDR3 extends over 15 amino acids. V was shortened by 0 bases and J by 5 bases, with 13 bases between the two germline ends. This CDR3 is CASSQDGRVTTEAFF. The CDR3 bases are TGCGCCAGCAGCCAAGACGGGCGGGTAACAACTGAAGCTTTCTTT.

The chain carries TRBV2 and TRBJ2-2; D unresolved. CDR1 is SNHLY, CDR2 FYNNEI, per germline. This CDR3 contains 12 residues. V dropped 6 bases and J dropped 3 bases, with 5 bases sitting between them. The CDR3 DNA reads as TGTGCCAGCAGGGGTGACACCGGGGAGCTGTTTTTT. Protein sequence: CASRGDTGELFF. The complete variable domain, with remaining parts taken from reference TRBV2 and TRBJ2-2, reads EPEVTQTPSHQVTQMGQEVILRCVPISNHLYFYWYRQILGQKVEFLVSFYNNEISEKSEIFDDQFSVERPDGSNFTLKIRSTKLEDSAMYFCASRGDTGELFFGEGSRLTVL.

The CDR3 coding sequence is TGTGCCAGCAGCCCCTCACCGGGACAGATGAACACTGAAGCTTTCTTT. It specifies CASSPSPGQMNTEAFF. The rearrangement uses TRBV28 and TRBJ1-1; 7 nucleotides align to TRBD1. J lost 0 bases, V lost 6 bases, and 10 bases had no gene match. Germline CDR1 reads MDHEN; CDR2 reads SYDVKM. The CDR3 is 16 residues long.

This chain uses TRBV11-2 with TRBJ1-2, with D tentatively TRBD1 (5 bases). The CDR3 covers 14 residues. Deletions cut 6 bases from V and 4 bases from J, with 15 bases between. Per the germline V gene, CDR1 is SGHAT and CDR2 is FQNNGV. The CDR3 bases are TGTGCCAGCAGGAGGATTGGGGACTCCTATGGCTACACCTTC. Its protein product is CASRRIGDSYGYTF. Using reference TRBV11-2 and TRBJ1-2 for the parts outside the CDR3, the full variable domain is EAGVAQSPRYKIIEKRQSVAFWCNPISGHATLYWYQQILGQGPKLLIQFQNNGVVDDSQLPKDRFSAERLKGVDSTLKIQPAKLEDSAVYLCASRRIGDSYGYTFGSGTRLTVV.

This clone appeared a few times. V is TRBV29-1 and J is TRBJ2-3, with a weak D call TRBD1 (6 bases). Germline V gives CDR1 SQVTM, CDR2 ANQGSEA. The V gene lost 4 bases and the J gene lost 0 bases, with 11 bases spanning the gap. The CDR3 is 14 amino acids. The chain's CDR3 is CSVARGYSTDTQYF. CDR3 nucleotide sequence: TGCAGCGTTGCCAGGGGCTATAGCACAGATACGCAGTATTTT.

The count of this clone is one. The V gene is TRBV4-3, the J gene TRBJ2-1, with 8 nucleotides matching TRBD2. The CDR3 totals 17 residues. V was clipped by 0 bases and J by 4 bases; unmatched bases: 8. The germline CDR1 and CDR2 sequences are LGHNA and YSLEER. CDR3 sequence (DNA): TGCGCCAGCAGCCAAGATCCCGGGACTAGATTATACAATGAGCAGTTCTTC. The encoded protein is CASSQDPGTRLYNEQFF.

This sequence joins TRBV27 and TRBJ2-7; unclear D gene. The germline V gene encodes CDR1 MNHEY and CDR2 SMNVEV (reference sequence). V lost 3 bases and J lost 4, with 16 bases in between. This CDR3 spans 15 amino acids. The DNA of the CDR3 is TGTGCCAGCAGTTTGGGTCGGAGTTCTATATACGAGCAGTACTTC. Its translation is CASSLGRSSIYEQYF.

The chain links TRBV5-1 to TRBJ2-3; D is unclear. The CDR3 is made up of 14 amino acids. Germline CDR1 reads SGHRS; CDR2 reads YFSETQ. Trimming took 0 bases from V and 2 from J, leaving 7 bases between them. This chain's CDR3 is CASSLGGYTDTQYF. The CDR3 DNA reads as TGCGCCAGCAGCTTGGGAGGATACACAGATACGCAGTATTTT.

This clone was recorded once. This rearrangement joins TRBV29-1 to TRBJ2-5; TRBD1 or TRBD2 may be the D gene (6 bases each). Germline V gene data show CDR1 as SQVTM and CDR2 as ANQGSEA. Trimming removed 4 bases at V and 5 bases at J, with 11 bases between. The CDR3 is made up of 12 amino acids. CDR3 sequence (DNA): TGCAGCGTTGTTAGGGGGGTGGAGACCCAGTACTTC. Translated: CSVVRGVETQYF.

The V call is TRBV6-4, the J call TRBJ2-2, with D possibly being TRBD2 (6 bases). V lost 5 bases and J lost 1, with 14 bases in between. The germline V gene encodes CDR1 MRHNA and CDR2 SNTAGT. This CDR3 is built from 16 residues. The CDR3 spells CASSPVSGRNTGELFF. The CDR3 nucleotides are TGTGCCAGCAGTCCCGTCTCCGGGAGGAACACCGGGGAGCTGTTTTTT.

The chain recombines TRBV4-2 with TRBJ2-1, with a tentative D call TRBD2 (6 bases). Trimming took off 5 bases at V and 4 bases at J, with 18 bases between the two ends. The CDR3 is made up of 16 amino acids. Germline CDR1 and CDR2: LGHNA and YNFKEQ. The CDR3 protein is CASSKSIREKYNEQFF. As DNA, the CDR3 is TGTGCCAGCAGCAAGAGTATACGGGAGAAATACAATGAGCAGTTCTTC.

CDR3 region: CASSLVYRDTTNEKLFF. As DNA, the CDR3 is TGTGCCAGCAGCTTGGTTTACAGGGACACAACTAATGAAAAACTGTTTTTT. The V and J genes are TRBV5-5 and TRBJ1-4, with D perhaps matching TRBD1 (6 bases). Trimming removed 0 bases from V and 0 bases from J, with 12 bases in between. This CDR3 spans 17 amino acids. Looked up from germline, CDR1 is SGHKS and CDR2 is YYEKEE (reference sequence).

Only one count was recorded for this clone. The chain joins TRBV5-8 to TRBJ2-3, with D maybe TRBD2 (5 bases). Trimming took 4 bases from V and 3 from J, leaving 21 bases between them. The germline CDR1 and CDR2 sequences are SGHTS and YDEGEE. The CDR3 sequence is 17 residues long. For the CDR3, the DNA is TGTGCCAGCAGCGTTATTGTGGGTGCGGGTGTAACAGATACGCAGTATTTT. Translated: CASSVIVGAGVTDTQYF. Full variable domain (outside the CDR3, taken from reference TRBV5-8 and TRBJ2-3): EAGVTQSPTHLIKTRGQQATLRCSPISGHTSVYWYQQALGLGLQFLLWYDEGEERNRGNFPPRFSGRQFPNYSSELNVNALELEDSALYLCASSVIVGAGVTDTQYFGPGTRLTVL.

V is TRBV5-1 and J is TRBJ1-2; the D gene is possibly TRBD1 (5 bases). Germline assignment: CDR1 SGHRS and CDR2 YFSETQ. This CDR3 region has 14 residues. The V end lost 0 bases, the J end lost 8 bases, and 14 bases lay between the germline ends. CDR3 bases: TGCGCCAGCAGCTTGGTGGTCAGGGAGAAAGGCTACACCTTC. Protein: CASSLVVREKGYTF.

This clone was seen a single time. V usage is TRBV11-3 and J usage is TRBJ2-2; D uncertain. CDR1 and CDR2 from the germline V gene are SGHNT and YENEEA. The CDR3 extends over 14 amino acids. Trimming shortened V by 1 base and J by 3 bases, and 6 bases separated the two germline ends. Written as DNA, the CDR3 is TGTGCCAGCAGCTTAGGCAGCCACACCGGGGAGCTGTTTTTT. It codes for CASSLGSHTGELFF.

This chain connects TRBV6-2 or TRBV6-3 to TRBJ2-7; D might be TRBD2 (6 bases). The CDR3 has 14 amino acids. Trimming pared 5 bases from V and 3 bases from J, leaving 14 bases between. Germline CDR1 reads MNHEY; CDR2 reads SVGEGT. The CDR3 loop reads CASSDGTSSYEQYF. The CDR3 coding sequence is TGTGCCAGCAGTGACGGGACTTCCAGCTACGAGCAGTACTTC.

The CDR3 region is CASTKQGDSGNTIYF. The CDR3 nucleotides read TGTGCCAGCACTAAACAGGGAGACTCTGGAAACACCATATATTTT. The J gene is TRBJ1-3, the V gene TRBV6-5; perhaps TRBD1 as D (6 bases). V lost 7 bases and J 0 bases, leaving 13 bases between the germline ends. CDR3 length: 15 residues. Germline CDR1 MNHEY, CDR2 SVGAGI.

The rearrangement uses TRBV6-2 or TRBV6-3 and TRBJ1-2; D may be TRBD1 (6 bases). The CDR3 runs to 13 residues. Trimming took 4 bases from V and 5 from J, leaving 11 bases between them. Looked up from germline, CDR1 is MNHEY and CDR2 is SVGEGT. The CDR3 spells CASSLGQPYGYTF. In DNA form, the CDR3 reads TGTGCCAGCAGTTTGGGACAACCTTATGGCTACACCTTC.

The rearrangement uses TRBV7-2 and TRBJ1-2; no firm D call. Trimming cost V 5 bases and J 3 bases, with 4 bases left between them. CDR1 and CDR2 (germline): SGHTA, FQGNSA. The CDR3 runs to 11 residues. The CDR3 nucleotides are TGTGCCAGCAGCGCTTACTATGGCTACACCTTC. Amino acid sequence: CASSAYYGYTF.

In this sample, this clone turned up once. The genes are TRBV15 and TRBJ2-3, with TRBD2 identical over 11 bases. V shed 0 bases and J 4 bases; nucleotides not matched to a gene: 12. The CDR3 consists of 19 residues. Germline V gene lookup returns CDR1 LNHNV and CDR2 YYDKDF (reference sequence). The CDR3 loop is CATSREGGSGRELSDTQYF. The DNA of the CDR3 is TGTGCCACCAGCAGAGAGGGTGGTAGCGGGAGGGAGCTCTCAGATACGCAGTATTTT. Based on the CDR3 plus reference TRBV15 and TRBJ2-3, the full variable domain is DAMVIQNPRYQVTQFGKPVTLSCSQTLNHNVMYWYQQKSSQAPKLLFHYYDKDFNNEADTPDNFQSRRPNTSFCFLDIRSPGLGDTAMYLCATSREGGSGRELSDTQYFGPGTRLTVL.

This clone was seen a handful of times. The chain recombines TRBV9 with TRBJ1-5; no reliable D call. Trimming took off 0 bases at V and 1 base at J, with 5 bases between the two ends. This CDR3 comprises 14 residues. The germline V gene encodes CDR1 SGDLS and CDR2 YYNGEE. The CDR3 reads CASSVGVSNQPQHF. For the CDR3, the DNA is TGTGCCAGCAGCGTAGGGGTAAGCAATCAGCCCCAGCATTTT.

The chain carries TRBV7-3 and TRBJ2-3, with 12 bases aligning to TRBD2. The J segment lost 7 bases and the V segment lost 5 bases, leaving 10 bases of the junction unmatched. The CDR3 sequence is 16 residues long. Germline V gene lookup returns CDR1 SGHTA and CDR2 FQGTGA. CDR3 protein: CASSRWLAGGVNTQYF. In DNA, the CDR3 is TGTGCCAGCAGCCGCTGGCTAGCGGGAGGGGTTAATACGCAGTATTTT.